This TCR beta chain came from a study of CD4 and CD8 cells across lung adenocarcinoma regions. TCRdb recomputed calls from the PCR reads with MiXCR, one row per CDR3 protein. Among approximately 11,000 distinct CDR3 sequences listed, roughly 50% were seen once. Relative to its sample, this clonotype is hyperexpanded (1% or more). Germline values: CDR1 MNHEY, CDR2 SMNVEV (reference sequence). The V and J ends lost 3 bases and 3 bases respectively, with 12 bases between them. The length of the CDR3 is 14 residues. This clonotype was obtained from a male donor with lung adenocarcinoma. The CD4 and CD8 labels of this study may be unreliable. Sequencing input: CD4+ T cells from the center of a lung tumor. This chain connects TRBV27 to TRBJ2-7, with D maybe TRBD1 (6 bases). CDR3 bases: TGTGCCAGCAGTTTTGGTAGGGGGTACTACGAGCAGTACTTC. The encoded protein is CASSFGRGYYEQYF.